One and the same sample provided the 15 T cell receptor beta chains below, sequenced in a study of shared clonotypes between healthy human individuals. Data came from immunoSEQ multiplex PCR; TCRdb stores just in-frame clones and leaves some out. The profile shows about 980,000 clones, 70% to 85% of them singletons. Sample: memory CD4+ T cells sorted from blood. Described subset: CD45RA-negative fraction. Receptors were obtained from a man aged 18 to 30 in good health.

This clone was detected only a few times. V gene TRBV30 combines with J gene TRBJ1-5, with D uncertain. CDR3 length equals 12 residues. V lost 5 bases to trimming and J lost 3 bases, with 8 bases between them. Germline values: CDR1 GTSNPN, CDR2 SVGIG (reference sequence). The CDR3 sequence: CAWADYNQPQHF. The CDR3 DNA sequence: TGTGCCTGGGCAGACTACAATCAGCCCCAGCATTTT.

The rearrangement joins TRBV6-6 to TRBJ1-2, with a weak D call TRBD1 (5 bases). V shed 2 bases and J shed 2 bases, with 9 bases lying between them. The germline gives CDR1 MNHNY, CDR2 SVGAGI (reference sequence). The CDR3 has 14 amino acids. The CDR3 DNA reads as TGTGCCAGCAGTTACGGGGGATCCAACTATGGCTACACCTTC. Translation gives CASSYGGSNYGYTF.

V usage is TRBV5-1 and J usage is TRBJ2-3; D gene ambiguous. Germline loops: CDR1 SGHRS, CDR2 YFSETQ. V lost 3 bases and J 6 bases, leaving 14 bases between the germline ends. The CDR3 covers 14 residues. This CDR3 is CASSSGPTPDTQYF. DNA for the CDR3: TGCGCCAGCAGCTCTGGACCGACCCCGGATACGCAGTATTTT.

The chain employs TRBV5-1 and TRBJ2-7; TRBD1 might be the D (5 bases). The CDR3 contains 13 residues. Trimming pared 7 bases from V and 2 bases from J, leaving 13 bases between. CDR1 and CDR2 from the germline V gene are SGHRS and YFSETQ. The CDR3 DNA reads as TGCGCCAGCGGGGTGGGGCCGGCCTACGAGCAGTACTTC. Translated, it gives CASGVGPAYEQYF.

The chain uses TRBV11-2 and TRBJ2-7; TRBD1 might be the D (6 bases). The germline gives CDR1 SGHAT, CDR2 FQNNGV. The V gene lost 5 bases and the J gene lost 0 bases, with 20 bases spanning the gap. The CDR3 is made up of 17 amino acids. This CDR3 reads CASSALQGSRLSYEQYF. DNA of the CDR3: TGTGCCAGCAGCGCGCTACAGGGTTCCCGTCTCTCCTACGAGCAGTACTTC.

This chain links TRBV7-9 with TRBJ2-4; 11 bases are a match to TRBD1. The CDR3 runs 16 residues. Germline V lookup: CDR1 SEHNR, CDR2 FQNEAQ (reference sequence). Trimming cost V 0 bases and J 8 bases; bases outside gene matches: 6. The CDR3 region is CASSLARTGGLDIQYF. The CDR3 bases are TGTGCCAGCAGCTTAGCGCGGACAGGGGGCCTGGACATTCAGTACTTC.

The gene calls are TRBV11-2 and TRBJ2-7, with 7 bases lining up with TRBD2. The CDR3 extends over 15 amino acids. V dropped 4 bases and J dropped 7; count of bases not matched to a gene: 13. The germline V gene encodes CDR1 SGHAT and CDR2 FQNNGV. Here the CDR3 reads CASSSYGGSLGEQYF. CDR3 nucleotide sequence: TGTGCCAGCAGCTCCTACGGCGGGAGTTTAGGGGAGCAGTACTTC.

Here the CDR3 DNA reads TGTGCCAGCAGTGCTTTTCTCGGTCAGACCGAAGCTTTCTTT. It translates to CASSAFLGQTEAFF. The chain has TRBV2 and TRBJ1-1; no firm D call. The CDR3 spans 14 residues. Germline-derived CDR1 and CDR2 are SNHLY and FYNNEI. V was trimmed by 4 bases and J by 8 bases, leaving 17 bases between them.

V and J are TRBV11-2 and TRBJ1-4; TRBD1 might be the D (5 bases). The V end was cut by 3 bases, the J end by 5 bases, with 13 bases between. The CDR3 extends over 15 amino acids. Germline CDR1 is SGHAT and CDR2 is FQNNGV. The CDR3 region has the DNA TGTGCCAGCAGCTTCGGGGCGGGATCGAATGAAAAACTGTTTTTT. Amino acids: CASSFGAGSNEKLFF.

This rearrangement joins TRBV4-3 to TRBJ1-4, with 9 bases that match TRBD1. The CDR3 runs to 16 residues. Germline-derived CDR1 and CDR2 are LGHNA and YSLEER. With 4 bases clipped from V and 7 bases from J, the junction kept 10 bases outside the gene matches. The CDR3 here is CASSRRGDRESEKLFF. Here the CDR3 DNA reads TGCGCCAGCAGCCGAAGGGGGGACAGGGAATCTGAAAAACTGTTTTTT.

This chain links TRBV7-9 with TRBJ2-1, with 13 nucleotides matching TRBD2. Germline values: CDR1 SEHNR, CDR2 FQNEAQ (reference sequence). The CDR3 spans 17 residues. V was clipped by 5 bases and J by 1 base; unmatched bases: 5. CDR3 residues: CASSPPGLAGSYNEQFF. As DNA, the CDR3 is TGTGCCAGCAGCCCACCGGGACTAGCGGGATCCTACAATGAGCAGTTCTTC.

This sequence joins TRBV6-1 and TRBJ2-5; D not certain. Germline values: CDR1 MNHNS, CDR2 SASEGT. This CDR3 has 14 amino acids. Trimming removed 2 bases at V and 5 bases at J, with 12 bases between. CDR3 DNA: TGTGCCAGCAGTGAATTAGGACCCGGTGAGACCCAGTACTTC. It codes for CASSELGPGETQYF.

The rearrangement links TRBV10-3 to TRBJ2-7, with D perhaps matching TRBD2 (5 bases). This CDR3 is 18 amino acids long. Germline-derived CDR1 and CDR2 are ENHRY and SYGVKD. Trimming cost V 6 bases and J 0 bases, with 24 bases left between them. DNA for the CDR3: TGTGCCATCAGCCCTCGGGAAGGGTCGGCTAAGTCCTCCTACGAGCAGTACTTC. It is translated as CAISPREGSAKSSYEQYF.

As DNA, the CDR3 is TGTGCCTCTAAAGTAGCGGGCGGAGAGACCCAGTACTTC. It yields the protein CASKVAGGETQYF. The chain combines TRBV30 with TRBJ2-5; 7 nucleotides match TRBD2. The germline V gene encodes CDR1 GTSNPN and CDR2 SVGIG (reference sequence). The CDR3 totals 13 residues. V was pared by 7 bases and J by 4 bases, with 9 bases of the junction left unmatched.

This clone was detected only once. The gene calls are TRBV27 and TRBJ1-4, with a possible D match to TRBD1 (6 bases). Germline V lookup: CDR1 MNHEY, CDR2 SMNVEV (reference sequence). V was cut by 5 bases and J by 4 bases, with 14 bases left in between. The CDR3 sequence is 15 residues long. CDR3 amino acids: CASSVGQSYNEKLFF. The CDR3 region has the DNA TGTGCCAGCAGTGTCGGACAGAGCTATAATGAAAAACTGTTTTTT.